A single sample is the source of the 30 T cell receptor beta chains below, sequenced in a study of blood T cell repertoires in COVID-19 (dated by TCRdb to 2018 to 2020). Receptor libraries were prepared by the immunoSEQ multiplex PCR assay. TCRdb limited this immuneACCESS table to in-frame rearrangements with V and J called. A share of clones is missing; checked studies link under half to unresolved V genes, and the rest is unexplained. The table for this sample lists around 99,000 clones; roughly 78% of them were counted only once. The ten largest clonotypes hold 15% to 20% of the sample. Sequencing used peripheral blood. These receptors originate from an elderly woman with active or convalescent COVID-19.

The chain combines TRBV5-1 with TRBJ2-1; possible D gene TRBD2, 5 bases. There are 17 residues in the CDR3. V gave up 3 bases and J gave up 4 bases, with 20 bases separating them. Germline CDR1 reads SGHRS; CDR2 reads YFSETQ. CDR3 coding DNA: TGCGCCAGCAGCTACAGCCCGGCTAGCCGGCCTTACAATGAGCAGTTCTTC. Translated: CASSYSPASRPYNEQFF. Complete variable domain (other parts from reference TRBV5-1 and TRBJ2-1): KAGVTQTPRYLIKTRGQQVTLSCSPISGHRSVSWYQQTPGQGLQFLFEYFSETQRNKGNFPGRFSGRQFSNSRSEMNVSTLELGDSALYLCASSYSPASRPYNEQFFGPGTRLTVL.

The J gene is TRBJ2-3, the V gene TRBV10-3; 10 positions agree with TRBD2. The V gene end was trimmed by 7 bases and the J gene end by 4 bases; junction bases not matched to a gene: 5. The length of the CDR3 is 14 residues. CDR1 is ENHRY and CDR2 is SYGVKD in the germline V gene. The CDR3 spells CAIKREGRADTQYF. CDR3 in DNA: TGTGCCATCAAGCGGGAGGGCCGGGCAGATACGCAGTATTTT.

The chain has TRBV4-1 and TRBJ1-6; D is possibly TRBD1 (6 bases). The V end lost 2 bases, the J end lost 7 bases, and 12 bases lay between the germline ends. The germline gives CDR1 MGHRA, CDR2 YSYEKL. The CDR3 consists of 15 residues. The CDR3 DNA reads TGCGCCAGCAGCCAACTGACAGGCGGAAATTCACCCCTCCACTTT. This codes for CASSQLTGGNSPLHF.

The CDR3 DNA follows: TGTGCCAGCAGCCCCTGGGACAGACTCAATGAGCAGTTCTTC. It translates to CASSPWDRLNEQFF. The J gene is TRBJ2-1, the V gene TRBV9; 7 bases align to TRBD1. The CDR3 is 14 residues long. J gave up 6 bases and V 4 bases, and 7 bases lay outside the gene matches. The germline V gene has CDR1 SGDLS and CDR2 YYNGEE.

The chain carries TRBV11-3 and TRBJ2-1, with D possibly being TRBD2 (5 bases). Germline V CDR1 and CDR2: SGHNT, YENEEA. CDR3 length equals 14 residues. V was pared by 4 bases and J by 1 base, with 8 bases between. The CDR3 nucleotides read TGTGCCAGCAGCTACACGGGATCCTACAATGAGCAGTTCTTC. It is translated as CASSYTGSYNEQFF.

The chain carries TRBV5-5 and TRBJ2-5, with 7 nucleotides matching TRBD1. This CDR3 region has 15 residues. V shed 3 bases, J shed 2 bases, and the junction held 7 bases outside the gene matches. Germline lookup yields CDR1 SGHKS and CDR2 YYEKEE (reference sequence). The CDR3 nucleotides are TGTGCCAGCAGCTCGCCGGACAGGTTTCAAGAGACCCAGTACTTC. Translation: CASSSPDRFQETQYF.

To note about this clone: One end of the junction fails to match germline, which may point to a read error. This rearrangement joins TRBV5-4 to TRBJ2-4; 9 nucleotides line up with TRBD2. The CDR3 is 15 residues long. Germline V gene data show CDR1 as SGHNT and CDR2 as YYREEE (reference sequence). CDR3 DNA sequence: TGTGCCAGCAGCTTGGGGGGACTAGCCGAAAACATTCAGTACTTC. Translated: CASSLGGLAENIQYF.

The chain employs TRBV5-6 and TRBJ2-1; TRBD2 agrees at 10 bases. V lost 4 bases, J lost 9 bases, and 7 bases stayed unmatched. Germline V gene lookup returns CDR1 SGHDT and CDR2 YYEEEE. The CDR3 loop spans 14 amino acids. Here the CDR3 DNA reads TGTGCCAGCAGCCGGAGCGGGAGGGCCCTTGAGCAGTTCTTC. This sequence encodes CASSRSGRALEQFF.

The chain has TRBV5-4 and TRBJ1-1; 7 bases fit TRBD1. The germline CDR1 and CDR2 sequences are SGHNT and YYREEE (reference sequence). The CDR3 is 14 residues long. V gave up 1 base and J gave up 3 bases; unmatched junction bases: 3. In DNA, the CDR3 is TGTGCCAGCAGCTTGTCAGGGGGGCACACTGAAGCTTTCTTT. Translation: CASSLSGGHTEAFF.

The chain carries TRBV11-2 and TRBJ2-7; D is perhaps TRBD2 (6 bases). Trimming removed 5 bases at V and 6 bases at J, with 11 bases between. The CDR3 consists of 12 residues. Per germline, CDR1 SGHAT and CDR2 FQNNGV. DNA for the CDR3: TGTGCCAGCAGCCCGGGGGTGGGCGAGCAGTACTTC. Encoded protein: CASSPGVGEQYF.

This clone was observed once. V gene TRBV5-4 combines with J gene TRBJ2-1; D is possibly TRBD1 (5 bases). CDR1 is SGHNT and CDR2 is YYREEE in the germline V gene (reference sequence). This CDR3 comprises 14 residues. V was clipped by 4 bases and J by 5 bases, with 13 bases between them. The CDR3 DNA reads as TGTGCCAGCAGCCCCCGCCCCAGGGACAATGAGCAGTTCTTC. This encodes CASSPRPRDNEQFF.

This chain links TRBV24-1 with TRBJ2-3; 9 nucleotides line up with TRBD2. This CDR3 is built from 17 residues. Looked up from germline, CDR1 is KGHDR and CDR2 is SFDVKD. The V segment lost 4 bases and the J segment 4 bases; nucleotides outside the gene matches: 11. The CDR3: CATSDISGTSRADTQYF. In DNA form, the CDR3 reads TGTGCCACCAGTGACATTTCAGGGACTAGCAGGGCAGATACGCAGTATTTT.

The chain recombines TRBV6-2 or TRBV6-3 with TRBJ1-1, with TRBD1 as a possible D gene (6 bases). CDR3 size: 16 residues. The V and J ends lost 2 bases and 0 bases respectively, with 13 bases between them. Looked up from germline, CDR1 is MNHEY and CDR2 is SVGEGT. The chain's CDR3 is CASSYLPGQMNTEAFF. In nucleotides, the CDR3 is TGTGCCAGCAGTTACCTACCTGGACAGATGAACACTGAAGCTTTCTTT.

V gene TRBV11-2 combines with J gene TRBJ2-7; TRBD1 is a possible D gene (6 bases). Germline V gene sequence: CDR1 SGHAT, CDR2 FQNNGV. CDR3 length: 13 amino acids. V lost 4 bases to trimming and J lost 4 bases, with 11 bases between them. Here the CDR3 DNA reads TGTGCCAGCAGCTCCACAGGGTTGTACGAGCAGTACTTC. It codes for CASSSTGLYEQYF.

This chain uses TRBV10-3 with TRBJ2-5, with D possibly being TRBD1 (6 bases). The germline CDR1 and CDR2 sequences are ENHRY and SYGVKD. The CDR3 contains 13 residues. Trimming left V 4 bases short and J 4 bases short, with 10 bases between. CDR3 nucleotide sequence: TGTGCCATCAGTGGGACAGATCCAGAGACCCAGTACTTC. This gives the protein CAISGTDPETQYF.

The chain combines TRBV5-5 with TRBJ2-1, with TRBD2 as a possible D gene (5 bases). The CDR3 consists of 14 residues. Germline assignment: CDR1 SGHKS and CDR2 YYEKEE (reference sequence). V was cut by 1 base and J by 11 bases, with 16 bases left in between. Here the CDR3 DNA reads TGTGCCAGCAGCTTGTTAGGAGCGGAGTTAAAGCAGTTCTTC. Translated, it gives CASSLLGAELKQFF.

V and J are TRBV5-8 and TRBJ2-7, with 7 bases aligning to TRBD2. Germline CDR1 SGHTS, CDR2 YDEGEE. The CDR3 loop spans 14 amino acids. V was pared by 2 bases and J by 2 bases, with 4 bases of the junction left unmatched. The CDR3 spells CASSFGLDTYEQYF. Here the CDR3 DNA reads TGTGCCAGCAGCTTTGGACTAGACACCTACGAGCAGTACTTC.

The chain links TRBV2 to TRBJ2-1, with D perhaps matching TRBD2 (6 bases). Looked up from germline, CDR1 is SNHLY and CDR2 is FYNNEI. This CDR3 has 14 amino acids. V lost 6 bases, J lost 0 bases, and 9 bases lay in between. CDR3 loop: CASRGGTSYNEQFF. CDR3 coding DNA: TGTGCCAGCAGAGGAGGGACCTCCTACAATGAGCAGTTCTTC. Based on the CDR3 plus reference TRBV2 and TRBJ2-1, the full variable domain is EPEVTQTPSHQVTQMGQEVILRCVPISNHLYFYWYRQILGQKVEFLVSFYNNEISEKSEIFDDQFSVERPDGSNFTLKIRSTKLEDSAMYFCASRGGTSYNEQFFGPGTRLTVL.

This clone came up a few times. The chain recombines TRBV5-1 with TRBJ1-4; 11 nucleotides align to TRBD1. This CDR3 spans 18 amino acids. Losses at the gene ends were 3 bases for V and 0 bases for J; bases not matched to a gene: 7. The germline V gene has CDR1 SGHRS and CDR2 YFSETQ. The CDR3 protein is CASSSPLGQGATNEKLFF. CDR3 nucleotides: TGCGCCAGCAGCTCACCCCTGGGACAGGGGGCAACTAATGAAAAACTGTTTTTT.

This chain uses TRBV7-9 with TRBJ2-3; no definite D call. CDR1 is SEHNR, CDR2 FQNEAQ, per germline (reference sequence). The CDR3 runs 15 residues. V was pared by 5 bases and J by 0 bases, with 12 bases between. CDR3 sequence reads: CASSITAPSTDTQYF. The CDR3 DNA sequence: TGTGCCAGCAGCATAACAGCCCCTAGCACAGATACGCAGTATTTT.

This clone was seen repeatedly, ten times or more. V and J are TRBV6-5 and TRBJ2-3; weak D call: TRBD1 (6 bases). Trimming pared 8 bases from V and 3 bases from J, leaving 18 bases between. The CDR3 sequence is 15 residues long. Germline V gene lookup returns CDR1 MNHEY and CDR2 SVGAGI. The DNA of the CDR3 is TGTGCCAGCGGAAGGGGTGAACAGGGAACAGATACGCAGTATTTT. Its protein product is CASGRGEQGTDTQYF.

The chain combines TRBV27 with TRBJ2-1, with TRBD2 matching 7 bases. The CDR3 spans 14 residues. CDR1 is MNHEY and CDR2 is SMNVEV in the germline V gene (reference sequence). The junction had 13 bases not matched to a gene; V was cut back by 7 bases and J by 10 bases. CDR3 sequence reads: CASTPGSGTVEQFF. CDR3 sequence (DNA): TGTGCCAGCACCCCGGGGAGCGGGACCGTCGAGCAGTTCTTC.

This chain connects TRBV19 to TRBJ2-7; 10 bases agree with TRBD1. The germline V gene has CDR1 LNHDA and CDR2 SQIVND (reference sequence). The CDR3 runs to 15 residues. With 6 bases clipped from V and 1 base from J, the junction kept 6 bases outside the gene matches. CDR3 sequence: CASRGQGTGSYEQYF. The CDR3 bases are TGTGCCAGTAGGGGACAGGGGACGGGGTCCTACGAGCAGTACTTC.

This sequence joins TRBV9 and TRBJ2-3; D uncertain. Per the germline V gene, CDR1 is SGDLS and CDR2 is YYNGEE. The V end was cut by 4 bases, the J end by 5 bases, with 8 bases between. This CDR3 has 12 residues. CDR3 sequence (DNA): TGTGCCAGCAGCCCGAGGTTAGATACGCAGTATTTT. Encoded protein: CASSPRLDTQYF. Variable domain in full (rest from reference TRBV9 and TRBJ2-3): DSGVTQTPKHLITATGQRVTLRCSPRSGDLSVYWYQQSLDQGLQFLIQYYNGEERAKGNILERFSAQQFPDLHSELNLSSLELGDSALYFCASSPRLDTQYFGPGTRLTVL.

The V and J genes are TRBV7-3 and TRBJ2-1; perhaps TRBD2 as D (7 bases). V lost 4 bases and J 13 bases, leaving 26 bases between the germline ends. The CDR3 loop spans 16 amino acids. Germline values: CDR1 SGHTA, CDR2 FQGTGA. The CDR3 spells CASSSRGASLGGVQFF. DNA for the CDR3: TGTGCCAGCAGCTCCCGGGGGGCTAGCCTAGGAGGGGTACAGTTCTTC. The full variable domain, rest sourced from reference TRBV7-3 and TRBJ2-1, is GAGVSQTPSNKVTEKGKYVELRCDPISGHTALYWYRQSLGQGPEFLIYFQGTGAADDSGLPNDRFFAVRPEGSVSTLKIQRTERGDSAVYLCASSSRGASLGGVQFFGPGTRLTVL.

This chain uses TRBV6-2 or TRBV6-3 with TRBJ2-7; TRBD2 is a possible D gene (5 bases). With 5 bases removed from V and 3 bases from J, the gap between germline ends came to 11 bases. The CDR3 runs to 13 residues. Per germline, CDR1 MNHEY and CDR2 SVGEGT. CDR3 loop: CASSPMGSYEQYF. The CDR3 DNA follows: TGTGCCAGCAGTCCGATGGGGAGCTACGAGCAGTACTTC.

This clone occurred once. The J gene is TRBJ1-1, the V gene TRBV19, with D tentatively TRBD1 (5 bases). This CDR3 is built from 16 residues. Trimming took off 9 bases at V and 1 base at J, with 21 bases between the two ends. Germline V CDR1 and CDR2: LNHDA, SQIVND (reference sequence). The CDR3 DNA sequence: TGTGCCAGCCGGGACTGGACGGACGGGAGGAACACTGAAGCTTTCTTT. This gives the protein CASRDWTDGRNTEAFF.

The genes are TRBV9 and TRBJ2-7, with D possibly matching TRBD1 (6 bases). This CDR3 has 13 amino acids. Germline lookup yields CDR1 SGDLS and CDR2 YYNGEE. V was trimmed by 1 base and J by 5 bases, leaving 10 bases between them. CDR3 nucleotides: TGTGCCAGCAGCGTACGTCAGGGGAACGAGCAGTACTTC. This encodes CASSVRQGNEQYF.

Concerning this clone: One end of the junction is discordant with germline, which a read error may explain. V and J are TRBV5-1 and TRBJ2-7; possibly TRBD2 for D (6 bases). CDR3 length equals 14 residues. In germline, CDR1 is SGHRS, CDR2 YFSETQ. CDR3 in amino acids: CASRLEGQGYEQYF. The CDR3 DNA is TGCGCCAGCAGATTGGAGGGGCAGGGATACGAGCAGTACTTC.

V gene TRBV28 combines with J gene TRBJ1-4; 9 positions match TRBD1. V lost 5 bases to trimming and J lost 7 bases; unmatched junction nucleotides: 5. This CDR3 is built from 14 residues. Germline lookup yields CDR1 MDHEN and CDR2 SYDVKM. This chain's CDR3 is CASSRTGAREKLFF. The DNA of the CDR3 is TGTGCCAGCAGTAGGACAGGGGCGCGTGAAAAACTGTTTTTT.